This T cell receptor (beta chain) was documented in a study of blood T cell repertoires in COVID-19. Study summary: The study drew acute and convalescent COVID-19 samples from the United States, Italy and Spain. Sources were T cells, B-cell-depleted T cells, or PBMCs; the material itself was cDNA or gDNA.

After removal of 0 bases from V and 6 bases from J, the junction contained 12 bases not matched to a gene. CDR1 and CDR2 from the germline V gene are LGHNA and YNFKEQ. CDR3 size: 18 residues. How the authors handled the data: Reference gene primer amplification yielded estimated nucleated cell counts. Assay: immunoSEQ multiplex PCR; the TCRdb copy retains only in-frame clones and omits some. The DNA gave D and trimming, while V, J and clone size come from that table. The sample includes 140,000 or so clones, roughly 87% of them seen just once. The sequencing sample was made of peripheral blood. V usage is TRBV4-2 and J usage is TRBJ1-4, with TRBD1 matching over 8 bases. This TCR was sampled from a woman between 50 and 59 years old with acute or convalescent COVID-19. CDR3 nucleotide sequence: TGTGCCAGCAGCCAAGATGGCGGGCAGGGGGCTTCCGATGAAAAACTGTTTTTT. It yields the protein CASSQDGGQGASDEKLFF.